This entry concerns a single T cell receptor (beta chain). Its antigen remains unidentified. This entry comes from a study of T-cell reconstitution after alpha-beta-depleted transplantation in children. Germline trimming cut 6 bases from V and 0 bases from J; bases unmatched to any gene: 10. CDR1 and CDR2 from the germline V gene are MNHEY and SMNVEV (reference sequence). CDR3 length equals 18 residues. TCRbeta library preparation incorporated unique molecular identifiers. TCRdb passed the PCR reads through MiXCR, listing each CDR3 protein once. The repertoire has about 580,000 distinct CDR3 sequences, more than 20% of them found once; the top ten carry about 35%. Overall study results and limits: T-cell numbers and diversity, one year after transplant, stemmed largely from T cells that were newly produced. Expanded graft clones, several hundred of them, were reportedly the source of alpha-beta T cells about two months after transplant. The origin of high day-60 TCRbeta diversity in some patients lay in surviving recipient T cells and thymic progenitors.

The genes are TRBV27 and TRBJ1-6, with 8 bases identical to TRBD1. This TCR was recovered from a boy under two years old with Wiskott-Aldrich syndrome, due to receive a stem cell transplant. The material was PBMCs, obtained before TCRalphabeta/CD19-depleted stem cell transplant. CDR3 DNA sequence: TGTGCCAGCAGGCATCCAACAGGGGGGAGCTCCTATAATTCACCCCTCCACTTT. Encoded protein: CASRHPTGGSSYNSPLHF.